The clone carrying this TCR beta chain has just a few counts. Antigen unknown. This CDR3 comprises 11 residues. The sample comes from a study of cytomegalovirus exposure and HLA in healthy donors. Study conclusions and caveats: It was taken for granted in presence/absence analyses that sequencing depth across donors was roughly uniform. In a later analysis, TCR association rates varied by HLA locus: DRB1 most, HLA-C fewest. CMV serostatus alone was available as immune exposure information.

PCR primers comprised 60 Vbeta and 13 Jbeta primers. Data came from immunoSEQ multiplex PCR; TCRdb stores just in-frame clones and leaves some out. This sample has 130,000 to 150,000 clones, with roughly 70% found just once. V gene TRBV21-1 combines with J gene TRBJ2-7; TRBD1, the D gene given by the table, was not confirmed from the DNA. TRBV21-1 is a pseudogene segment. This receptor was identified in a man aged 18-30 years in good health and CMV-seropositive. The sequenced material came from PBMCs. For the CDR3, the DNA is TGTGCCAGCGAAGACACCTACGAGCAGTACTTC. Translating gives CASEDTYEQYF.